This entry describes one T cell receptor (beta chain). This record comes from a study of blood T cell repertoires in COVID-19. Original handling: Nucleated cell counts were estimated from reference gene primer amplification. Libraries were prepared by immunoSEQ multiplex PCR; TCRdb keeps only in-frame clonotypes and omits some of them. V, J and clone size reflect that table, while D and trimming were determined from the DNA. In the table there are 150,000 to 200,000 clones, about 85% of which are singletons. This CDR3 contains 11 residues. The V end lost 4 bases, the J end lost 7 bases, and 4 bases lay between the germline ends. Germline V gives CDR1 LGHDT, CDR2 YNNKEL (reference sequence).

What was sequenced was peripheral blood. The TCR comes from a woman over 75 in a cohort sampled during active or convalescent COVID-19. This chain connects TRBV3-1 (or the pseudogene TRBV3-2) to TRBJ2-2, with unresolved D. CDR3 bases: TGTGCCAGCAGCCTCCTCGGGGAGCTGTTTTTT. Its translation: CASSLLGELFF.